Sequencing of this T cell receptor (beta chain) was carried out in a study of blood T cell repertoires in COVID-19. Sequencing was performed with immunoSEQ multiplex PCR; in TCRdb, only in-frame clones are kept and a portion is missing. The sample lists about 400,000 clones, roughly 90% occurring once. Trimming at V came to 9 bases and at J to 4 bases, leaving 11 bases not matched to a gene. CDR3 length equals 15 residues. CDR1 is SEHNR, CDR2 FQNEAQ, per germline (reference sequence). There are a few counts of this clone. The specimen sequenced was PBMCs or T cells enriched from blood (not recorded which). The sequence came from a woman aged 40-49 years with acute COVID-19. The rearrangement joins TRBV7-9 to TRBJ1-4; the match to TRBD1 covers 7 bases. As DNA, the CDR3 is TGTGCCAGAGCAGGCCGGGGACAGCGTAATGAAAAACTGTTTTTT. Amino acids: CARAGRGQRNEKLFF.